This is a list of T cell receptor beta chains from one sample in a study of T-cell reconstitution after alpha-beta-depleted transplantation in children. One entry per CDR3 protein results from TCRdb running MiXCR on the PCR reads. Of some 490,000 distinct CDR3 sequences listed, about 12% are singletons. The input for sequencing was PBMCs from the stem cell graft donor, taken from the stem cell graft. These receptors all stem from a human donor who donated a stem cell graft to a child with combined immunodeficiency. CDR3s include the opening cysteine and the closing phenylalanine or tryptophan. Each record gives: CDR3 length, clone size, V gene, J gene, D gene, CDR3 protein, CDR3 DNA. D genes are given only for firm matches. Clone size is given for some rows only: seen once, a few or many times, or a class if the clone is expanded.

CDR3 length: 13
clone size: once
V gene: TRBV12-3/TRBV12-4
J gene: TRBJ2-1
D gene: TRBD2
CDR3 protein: CASSPWRRGEQFF
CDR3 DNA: TGTGCCAGCAGTCCGTGGCGGCGGGGGGAGCAGTTCTTC

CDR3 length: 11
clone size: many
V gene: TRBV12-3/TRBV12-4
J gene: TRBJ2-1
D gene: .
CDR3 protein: CASFAGNEQFF
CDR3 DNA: TGTGCCAGCTTCGCAGGGAATGAGCAGTTCTTC

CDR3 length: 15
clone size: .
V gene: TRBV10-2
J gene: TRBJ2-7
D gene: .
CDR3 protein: CASSESSSGPYEQYF
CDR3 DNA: TGCGCCAGCAGTGAGTCGTCGAGCGGGCCCTACGAGCAGTACTTC

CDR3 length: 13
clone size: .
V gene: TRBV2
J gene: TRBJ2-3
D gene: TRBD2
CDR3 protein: CAIIGKLADTQYF
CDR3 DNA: TGTGCCATAATTGGGAAACTAGCGGATACGCAGTATTTT

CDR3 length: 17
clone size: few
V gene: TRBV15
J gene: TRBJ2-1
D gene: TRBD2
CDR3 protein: CATSRGAGGELSNEQFF
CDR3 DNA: TGTGCCACCAGCAGAGGCGCGGGAGGCGAGCTTTCCAATGAGCAGTTCTTC

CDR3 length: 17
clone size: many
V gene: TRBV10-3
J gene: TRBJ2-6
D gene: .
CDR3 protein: CAISEPRQISGANVLTF
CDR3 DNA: TGTGCCATCAGTGAGCCCAGACAGATCTCTGGGGCCAACGTCCTGACTTTC

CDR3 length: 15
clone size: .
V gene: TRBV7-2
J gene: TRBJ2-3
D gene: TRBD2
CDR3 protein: CASRGASGRTDTQYF
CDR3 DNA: TGTGCCAGCAGGGGGGCTAGCGGGAGGACAGATACGCAGTATTTT

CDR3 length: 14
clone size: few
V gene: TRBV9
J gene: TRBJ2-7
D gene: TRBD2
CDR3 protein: CASSVALADYEQYF
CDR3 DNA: TGTGCCAGCAGCGTAGCCCTAGCGGACTACGAGCAGTACTTC

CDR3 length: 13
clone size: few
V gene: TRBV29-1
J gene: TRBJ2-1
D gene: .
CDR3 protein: CSVEDGVAPEQFF
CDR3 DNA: TGCAGCGTTGAAGATGGTGTGGCACCTGAGCAGTTCTTC

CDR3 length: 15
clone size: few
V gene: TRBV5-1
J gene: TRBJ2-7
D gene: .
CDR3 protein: CASSLDGGYSYEQYF
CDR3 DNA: TGCGCCAGCAGCTTGGATGGGGGATACTCCTACGAGCAGTACTTC

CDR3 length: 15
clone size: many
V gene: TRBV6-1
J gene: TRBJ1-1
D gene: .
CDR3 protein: CASIPASGRDTEAFF
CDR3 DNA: TGTGCCAGCATTCCGGCCTCGGGGAGGGACACTGAAGCTTTCTTT

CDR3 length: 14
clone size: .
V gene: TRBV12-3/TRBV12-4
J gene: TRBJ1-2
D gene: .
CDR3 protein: CASRLGTTGHGYTF
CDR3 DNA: TGTGCCAGCAGATTAGGGACAACGGGTCATGGCTACACCTTC

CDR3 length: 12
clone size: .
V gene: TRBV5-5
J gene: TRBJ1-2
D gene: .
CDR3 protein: CASSLGRVLEAF
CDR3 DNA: TGTGCCAGCAGCTTGGGAAGGGTCTTGGAAGCCTTC

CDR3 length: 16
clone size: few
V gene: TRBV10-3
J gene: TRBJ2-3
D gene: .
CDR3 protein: CAISESGPKGTDTQYF
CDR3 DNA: TGTGCCATCAGTGAGTCGGGACCCAAGGGCACAGATACGCAGTATTTT

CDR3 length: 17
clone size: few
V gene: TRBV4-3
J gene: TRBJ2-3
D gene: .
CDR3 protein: CASSQVGTALSTDTQYF
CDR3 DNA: TGCGCCAGCAGCCAAGTAGGGACTGCTTTAAGCACAGATACGCAGTATTTT

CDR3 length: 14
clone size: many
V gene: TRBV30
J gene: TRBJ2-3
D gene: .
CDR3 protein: CAWRLDTLTDTQYF
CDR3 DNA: TGTGCCTGGAGATTGGACACCCTCACAGATACGCAGTATTTT

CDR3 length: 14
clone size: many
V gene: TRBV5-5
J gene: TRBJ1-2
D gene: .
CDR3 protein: CASSLRGRDYGYTF
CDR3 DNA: TGTGCCAGCAGCTTGCGGGGAAGAGACTATGGCTACACCTTC

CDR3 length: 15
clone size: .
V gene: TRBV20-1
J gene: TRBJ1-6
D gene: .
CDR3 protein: CSARAPRAGNSPLHF
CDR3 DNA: TGCAGTGCTAGAGCCCCCAGGGCGGGGAATTCACCCCTCCACTTT

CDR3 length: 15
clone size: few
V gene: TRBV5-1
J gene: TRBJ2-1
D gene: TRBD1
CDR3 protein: CASSSGTGPLNEQFF
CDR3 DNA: TGCGCCAGCAGCTCCGGGACAGGCCCCCTCAATGAGCAGTTCTTC

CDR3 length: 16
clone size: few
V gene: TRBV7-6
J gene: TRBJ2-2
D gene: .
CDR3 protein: CASSPFTYRNTGELFF
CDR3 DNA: TGTGCCAGCAGCCCATTCACTTACCGGAACACCGGGGAGCTGTTTTTT

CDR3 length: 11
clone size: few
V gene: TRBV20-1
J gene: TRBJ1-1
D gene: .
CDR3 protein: CSAQRGSEAFF
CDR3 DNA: TGCAGTGCTCAGAGGGGGTCAGAAGCTTTCTTT

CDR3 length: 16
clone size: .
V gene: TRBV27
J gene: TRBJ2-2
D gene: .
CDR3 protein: CATSPRSVPNTGELFF
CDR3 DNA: TGTGCCACCTCCCCTCGCTCGGTACCGAACACCGGGGAGCTGTTTTTT

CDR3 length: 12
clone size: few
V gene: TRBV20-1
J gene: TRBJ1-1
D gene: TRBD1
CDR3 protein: CSPGQGFTEAFF
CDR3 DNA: TGCAGTCCGGGACAGGGTTTCACTGAAGCTTTCTTT

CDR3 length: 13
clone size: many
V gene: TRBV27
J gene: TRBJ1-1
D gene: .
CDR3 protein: CASSFSGRTEAFF
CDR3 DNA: TGTGCCAGCAGTTTTTCGGGGCGGACTGAAGCTTTCTTT

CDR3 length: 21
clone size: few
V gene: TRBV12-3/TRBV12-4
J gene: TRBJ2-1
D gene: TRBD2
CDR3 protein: CASSSALGTSGTPSRYNEQFF
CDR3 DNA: TGTGCCAGCAGTTCCGCGCTCGGGACTAGCGGGACCCCGTCTCGCTACAATGAGCAGTTCTTC

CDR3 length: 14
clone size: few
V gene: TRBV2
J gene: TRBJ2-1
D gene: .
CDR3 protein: CASSEWHSGNEQFF
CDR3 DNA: TGTGCCAGCAGTGAATGGCATTCAGGCAATGAGCAGTTCTTC

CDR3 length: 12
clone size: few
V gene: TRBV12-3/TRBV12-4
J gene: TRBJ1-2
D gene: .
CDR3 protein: CASSPGTVGYTF
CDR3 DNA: TGTGCCAGCAGCCCAGGGACGGTGGGCTACACCTTC

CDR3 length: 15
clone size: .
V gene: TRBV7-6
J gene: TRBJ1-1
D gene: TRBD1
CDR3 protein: CASSLNRGLNTEAFF
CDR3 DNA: TGTGCCAGCAGCTTAAACAGGGGGCTCAACACTGAAGCTTTCTTT

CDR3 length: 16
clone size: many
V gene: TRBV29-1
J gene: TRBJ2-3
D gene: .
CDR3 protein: CSVVGAEGGSTDTQYF
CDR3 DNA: TGCAGCGTTGTGGGGGCGGAGGGGGGGAGCACAGATACGCAGTATTTT

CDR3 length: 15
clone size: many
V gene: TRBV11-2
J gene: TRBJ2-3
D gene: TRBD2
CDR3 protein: CASVISGRSSDTQYF
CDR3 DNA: TGTGCCAGCGTTATTAGCGGGAGGTCGTCAGATACGCAGTATTTT

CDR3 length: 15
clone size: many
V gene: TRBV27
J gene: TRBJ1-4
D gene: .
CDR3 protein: CASSPRLNTNEKLFF
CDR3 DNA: TGTGCCAGCAGTCCAAGACTCAATACTAATGAAAAACTGTTTTTT

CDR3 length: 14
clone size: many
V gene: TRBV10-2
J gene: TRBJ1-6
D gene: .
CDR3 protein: CASSATSYNSPLHF
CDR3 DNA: TGCGCCAGCAGCGCCACCTCCTATAATTCACCCCTCCACTTT

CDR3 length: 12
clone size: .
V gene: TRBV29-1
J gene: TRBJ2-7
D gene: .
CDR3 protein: CSVEGSPYEQYF
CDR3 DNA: TGCAGCGTTGAGGGGAGTCCCTACGAGCAGTACTTC

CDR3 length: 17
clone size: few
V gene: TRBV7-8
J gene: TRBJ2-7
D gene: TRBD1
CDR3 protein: CASSQVADRATNYEQYF
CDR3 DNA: TGTGCCAGCAGCCAAGTAGCGGACAGGGCAACCAACTACGAGCAGTACTTC

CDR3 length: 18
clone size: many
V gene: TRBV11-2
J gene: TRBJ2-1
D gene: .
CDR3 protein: CASSPFYTMDRGWNEQFF
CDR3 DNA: TGTGCCAGCAGCCCTTTTTACACCATGGACCGGGGTTGGAATGAGCAGTTCTTC